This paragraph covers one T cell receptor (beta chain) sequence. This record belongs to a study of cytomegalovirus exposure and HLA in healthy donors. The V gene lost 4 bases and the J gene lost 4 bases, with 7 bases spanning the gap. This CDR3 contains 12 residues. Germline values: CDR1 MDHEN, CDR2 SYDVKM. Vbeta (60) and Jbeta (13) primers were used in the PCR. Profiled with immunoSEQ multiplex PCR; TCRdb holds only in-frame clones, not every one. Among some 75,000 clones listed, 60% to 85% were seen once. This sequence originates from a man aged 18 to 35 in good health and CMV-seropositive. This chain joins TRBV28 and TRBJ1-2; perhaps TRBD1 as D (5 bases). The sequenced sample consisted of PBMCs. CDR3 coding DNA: TGTGCCAGCAGTTCTGGGGCCTATGGCTACACCTTC. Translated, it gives CASSSGAYGYTF.